The T cell receptor (beta chain) under discussion was sequenced for a study of shared clonotypes between healthy human individuals (dated by TCRdb to the early 2020s). As for the study more broadly: The cohort included three men and a couple of women between 18 and 49 years of age. For each donor, CD4 naive and CD4 memory were each given three plates, CD8 naive was given two plates, and CD8 memory was given one plate. Leukapheresis yielded between about 0.85 and 9.5 billion PBMCs per donor. Blood TCR repertoires of four to six healthy adults were deeply sequenced to estimate repertoire size and the extent of clonotype sharing between individuals. Libraries were prepared and TCR repertoires were sequenced by different laboratories using diverse techniques, in order to increase sequencing depth and limit assay-specific biases.

CD8 naive samples consisted of CD45RO-negative cells that were positively selected for CCR7, yielding a CD45RA+CCR7+ population without TemRA cells. Donors were healthy HIV-negative adults with no recently reported acute infections or vaccinations. Every donor was a Caucasian adult living in Nashville, Tennessee, USA. Blood was obtained by leukapheresis, after which PBMCs were separated by Ficoll-Histopaque density gradient centrifugation and cryopreserved in liquid nitrogen vapor phase. Analytical flow cytometry was used to check the purity and quantity of every magnetically sorted T cell population. Each sorted fraction had its genomic DNA isolated and then quantified by UV absorbance on a Nanodrop 2000c. Note on this clone: The antigen it recognizes is unknown. Qualities for individual bases were not recorded, and no much larger clone is one base off.

In the germline V gene, CDR1 corresponds to MNHNS and CDR2 to SASEGT. Counted from cysteine to phenylalanine, this CDR3 has 17 amino acids. The sequence is cut down to CDR3 DNA, 51 bases in frame from base 1. Trimming takes 4 bases off V and 5 bases off J; junction bases not matched to a gene: 14. TCR CDR3 regions were amplified from genomic DNA by multiplex PCR using the deep immunoSEQ assay. For each cell subset, the extracted genomic DNA was distributed evenly across all wells of several immunoSEQ 96-well plates, and each plate served as one replicate. For sorted subsets, approximately 190 ng of genomic DNA, equivalent to tens of thousands of T cell genomes, went into each replicate PCR. The purified libraries were quantified using a Qubit 3.0 fluorometer, sized with a Bioanalyzer 2100, and then quantified again using the KAPA Library Quantification kit. Every immunoSEQ 96-well plate was sequenced on a dedicated single-read 150-cycle Illumina NextSeq 550 flow cell. As for how the authors treated the data: Because the immunoSEQ output held only junctional sequences and lacked quality scores, the filtering could not match the filtering applied to full-length reads. Sequences were annotated with PyIR, a Python wrapper for IgBLAST v1.9, using IMGT germline references to assign V/J genes and CDR3. Reads were removed for weak V/J assignments (E-value above 1e-6), missing CDR3, stop codons, out-of-frame junctions, or ambiguous translated residues. V3J clonotypes were defined as sequences sharing an identical inferred V gene, J gene, and CDR3 amino acid sequence. Percentage overlap between repertoires was calculated by dividing the number of shared unique clonotypes by the size of the smaller repertoire. Repertoire richness was assessed with RTK rarefaction, the Chao1 estimator, and Recon v2.1 estimates of unobserved clonotypes. OLGA was used to compute generation probabilities for all TCRbeta clonotypes that the gDNA method yielded from a few donors. The clones in this table, taken by TCRdb from immuneACCESS, are in-frame only. Not every clone is retained; where verified, under half of the shortfall comes from an unresolved V gene, and the cause of the rest is unknown. For V, J and clone size, that table is used; D and trimming come from the DNA. The sample table shows nearly 2 million clones, and less than 95% are seen once. The top ten clonotypes cover around 1% of the sample.

Study-level results and caveats: Sampling was restricted to blood, and TCR repertoires in tissues likely differ from the TCR repertoires found in blood. The small number of donors limited the genetic and exposure-history diversity represented. Higher generation probabilities were observed for clonotypes shared by all four sorted-subset donors than for non-shared clonotypes. Naive subsets generally had larger estimated clonotype richness than memory subsets did. Pairwise subsampling indicated that sequencing depth was expected to affect the degree of clonotype sharing among donors. Rarefaction of sorted-subset datasets indicated incomplete sequencing despite the large sequencing depth. Across a few donors, roughly 5.1% of naive CD4, approximately 4% of naive CD8, roughly 2.2% of memory CD4, and over 0.35% of memory CD8 clonotypes were shared.

Sequencing used naive CD8+ T cells sorted from blood. Taken with the paper, the label for cell subset or site translates to: CD45RA+CCR7+. This clonotype originated in a man aged 18 to 29 in good health. The rearranged segments are TRBV6-1 and TRBJ2-5; 9 bases in the junction line up with TRBD2. The encoded CDR3 is CASSVGWVAGDSETQYF. The DNA sequence follows: TGTGCCAGCAGTGTAGGGTGGGTAGCGGGGGATTCGGAGACCCAGTACTTC.